Listed below are T cell receptor beta chains from one sample, sequenced in a study of regulatory T cells in long-lasting Graves disease. TCRdb re-called the multiplex PCR reads through MiXCR, storing one row per CDR3 protein. The sample consists of 250,000 to 300,000 distinct CDR3 sequences, around 18% of them appearing once. These records were also assigned to another study, of T cells in Graves' hyperthyroidism and ophthalmopathy.

The sequencing used peripheral blood mononuclear cells (PBMCs), collected at new diagnosis, from a patient treated with antithyroid drugs. These receptors came from a woman aged 25 to 45 with Graves disease. Each CDR3 is given with its conserved first and last residue. The order of the fields is J gene, clone size, V gene, CDR3 protein. Size values are once, few and many counts, or a class for expanded clones, and some rows have none.

>TRBJ1-5|once|TRBV5-5
CASSWAGTGRNQPQHF
>TRBJ2-1|many|TRBV5-1
CASSSQWSSYNEQFF
>TRBJ1-1|few|TRBV7-7
CASSLPAPTRVTEAFF
>TRBJ2-1|many|TRBV7-3
CASSSFGGAGNEQFF
>TRBJ2-1|many|TRBV10-3
CATRVAETYNEQFF
>TRBJ1-1|many|TRBV3-1
CASSQGLGSTEAFF
>.|.|TRBV24-1
CATSDGTEAQQETQYF
>TRBJ1-1|many|TRBV3-1
CASSQDPGGTEAFF
>TRBJ1-1|many|TRBV4-1
CASSPRIGGDTEAFF
>TRBJ1-2|few|TRBV13
CASSSVENYGYTF
>TRBJ2-3|many|TRBV11-1
CASSPGTGTDTQYF
>TRBJ1-4|many|TRBV6-2/TRBV6-3
CASSSPGVGEKLFF
>TRBJ2-3|many|TRBV7-9
CASSPGTSGSSTDTQYF
>TRBJ1-4|many|TRBV11-1
CASSLGLSFEKLFF
>TRBJ2-5|many|TRBV6-1
CASSDDRAVTQYF
>TRBJ2-7|many|TRBV20-1
CSAGRDRVYEQYF
>TRBJ2-7|many|TRBV6-1
CASSGSTNEQYF
>TRBJ2-5|many|TRBV6-2/TRBV6-3
CASSFVGETQYF
>TRBJ2-1|.|TRBV14
CASSQHWAEQFF
>TRBJ2-6|.|TRBV18
CASSRTGGYGANVLTF
>TRBJ2-7|many|TRBV29-1
CSVERGQGASWEQYF
>TRBJ2-3|.|TRBV15
CATSRGSGGNTDTQYF
>TRBJ2-1|many|TRBV20-1
CSAGAAGGLGEQFF
>TRBJ1-6|many|TRBV7-6
CASSLEGRDYNSPLHF
>TRBJ2-5|.|TRBV20-1
CSVIARGASGETQYF
>TRBJ1-1|many|TRBV19
CASSKGVVSEAFF
>TRBJ1-6|many|TRBV7-9
CASSRRGTPNSPLHF
>TRBJ2-5|many|TRBV7-2
CASSQTFLLETQYF
>TRBJ2-1|once|TRBV7-2
CASSLEGYSYNEQFF
>TRBJ1-5|many|TRBV5-1
CASSSRGHWSNQPQHF
>TRBJ1-5|many|TRBV18
CASSHYSGGSNQPQHF
>TRBJ1-1|many|TRBV6-2/TRBV6-3
CASSYWGNTEAFF
>TRBJ1-5|many|TRBV19
CASSIRRVGNQPQHF
>TRBJ1-2|many|TRBV4-1
CASSQGVSLYGYTF
>TRBJ1-6|few|TRBV6-1
CATKSGTGGSSYNSPLHF
>TRBJ1-2|many|TRBV3-1
CASSQIDRGLGYTF
>TRBJ2-3|.|TRBV4-2
CASSQDQGLAGGNSTDTQYF
>TRBJ1-2|many|TRBV7-9
CASSFRDSGGYTF
>TRBJ1-1|.|TRBV7-3
CASSLWDRQNTEAFF
>TRBJ2-5|few|TRBV18
CASSPNTLAGGQETQYF
>TRBJ2-3|medium-sized|TRBV11-3
CASSKRLRGATSSTDTQYF
>TRBJ1-2|many|TRBV20-1
CSARVQGAHGYTF
>TRBJ1-4|many|TRBV9
CASSVTGVTNEKLFF
>TRBJ1-2|many|TRBV5-6
CVSSLTGDYGYTF
>TRBJ2-3|many|TRBV11-2
CASSLASGTDTQYF
>TRBJ2-1|many|TRBV6-1
CASRQGGNEQFF
>TRBJ1-2|many|TRBV5-1
CASSRGRDGYTF
>TRBJ2-1|.|TRBV20-1
CSARGGGSYNEQFF
>TRBJ2-4|many|TRBV6-1
CASSALAGGRNIQYF
>TRBJ2-2|many|TRBV5-1
CASSLDGILFF
>TRBJ1-1|many|TRBV6-1
CASRYTYPEAEAFF
>TRBJ2-7|.|TRBV4-1
CASSQVYSGDYEQYF
>TRBJ1-4|many|TRBV12-3/TRBV12-4
CASSLFAGQVETNEKLFF
>TRBJ1-2|many|TRBV4-2
CASSPPRTGNYGYTF
>TRBJ2-7|many|TRBV27
CASSFFPRDTIEQYF